This entry is about one T cell receptor (beta chain). Clones were sequenced by immunoSEQ multiplex PCR, and TCRdb holds only the in-frame ones, with some missing. The sample yields some 200,000 clones, 83% seen once. The ends were cut back, 7 bases at V and 5 bases at J, with 14 bases in the middle. The length of the CDR3 is 14 residues. Germline V gene lookup returns CDR1 LNHDA and CDR2 SQIVND (reference sequence). Everyone who took part was 18 to 89 years old, and they came from some 23 US areas. This specimen belongs to a study of blood T cell repertoires in COVID-19. The overall study: PBMCs, B-cell-depleted T cells, or T cells provided the cDNA or gDNA that made up the material.

Sequencing was carried out using PBMCs or T cells enriched from blood (not recorded which). This clonotype originated in a woman between 45 and 60 years old who had been exposed to COVID-19. The rearrangement uses TRBV19 and TRBJ2-2; D perhaps matches TRBD1 (6 bases). The CDR3 DNA reads as TGTGCCAGTAAATTGGCAGGGGTAACCGGGGAGCTGTTTTTT. Protein sequence: CASKLAGVTGELFF.